A single count supports the clone carrying this T cell receptor beta chain. Profiling relied on immunoSEQ multiplex PCR, and the TCRdb table lists in-frame clones only, not all of them. The data contain 130,000 to 150,000 clones, 84% of them singletons. This CDR3 has 15 residues. V gave up 2 bases and J gave up 5 bases; unmatched junction bases: 6. CDR1 is SGHRS and CDR2 is YFSETQ in the germline V gene. These data originate in a study of blood T cell repertoires in COVID-19. About the research overall: T cells, B-cell-depleted T cells, or PBMCs supplied cDNA or gDNA.

This clonotype originated in a human donor in a cohort sampled during active COVID-19. The chain is built from TRBV5-1 and TRBJ2-2, with 7 bases fitting TRBD1. Sequenced: peripheral blood. CDR3: CASSFDRVGTGELFF. CDR3 DNA sequence: TGCGCCAGCAGCTTCGACAGGGTAGGAACCGGGGAGCTGTTTTTT.